Following are 29 T cell receptor beta chains from one sample sequenced in a study of CD8+ T cells in alopecia areata. Treatment in this sample: oral pan-JAK inhibitor, 5-10 mg twice daily. After isolation, RNA underwent reverse transcription to generate cDNA as the sequencing template. Assay: immunoSEQ multiplex PCR; the TCRdb copy retains only in-frame clones and omits some. The data show 100,000 to 150,000 clones, roughly 58% seen once. Sample: CD8+ T cells sorted from blood, taken at week 4, from a patient treated with tofacitinib. The receptors were gathered from a human donor with alopecia areata.

The chain couples TRBV4-1 to TRBJ2-5; TRBD1 matches at 7 bases. With V trimmed by 0 bases and J by 2 bases, 3 bases remained unmatched. This CDR3 is built from 15 residues. Germline CDR1 and CDR2: MGHRA and YSYEKL. CDR3 nucleotide sequence: TGCGCCAGCAGCCAAGAGGGCAGGGGGCAAGAGACCCAGTACTTC. This translates into CASSQEGRGQETQYF.

Regarding this clone: Other DNA sequences from this sample encode an identical CDR3 as well. The chain joins TRBV30 to TRBJ1-1; the D is unclear. Germline CDR1 reads GTSNPN; CDR2 reads SVGIG (reference sequence). V gave up 2 bases and J gave up 1 base, with 8 bases separating them. The CDR3 sequence is 13 residues long. CDR3 bases: TGTGCCTGGAGTCCGACCGAGAACACTGAAGCTTTCTTT. Translation gives CAWSPTENTEAFF. The variable domain in full, completed from reference TRBV30 and TRBJ1-1, reads SQTIHQWPATLVQPVGSPLSLECTVEGTSNPNLYWYRQAAGRGLQLLFYSVGIGQISSEVPQNLSASRPQDRQFILSSKKLLLSDSGFYLCAWSPTENTEAFFGQGTRLTVV.

The rearrangement joins TRBV29-1 to TRBJ2-5; TRBD1 matches 7 bases. Looked up from germline, CDR1 is SQVTM and CDR2 is ANQGSEA. This CDR3 spans 14 amino acids. V lost 5 bases to trimming and J lost 2 bases; unmatched junction nucleotides: 8. For the CDR3, the DNA is TGCAGCGTTCCGGGACAGCTGACTCAAGAGACCCAGTACTTC. This translates into CSVPGQLTQETQYF.

The chain is built from TRBV6-6 and TRBJ2-1; D not certain. The V end lost 2 bases, the J end lost 7 bases, and 0 bases lay between the germline ends. Germline V gene data show CDR1 as MNHNY and CDR2 as SVGAGI (reference sequence). CDR3 size: 10 residues. The CDR3 loop is CASSYNEQFF. The CDR3 DNA reads TGTGCCAGCAGTTACAATGAGCAGTTCTTC.

This clone was recorded only once. The chain uses TRBV29-1 and TRBJ2-7; 11 bases map to TRBD1. Germline V lookup: CDR1 SQVTM, CDR2 ANQGSEA. The CDR3 runs to 13 residues. Losses at the gene ends were 6 bases for V and 2 bases for J; bases not matched to a gene: 3. CDR3 region: CSVPGQGAYEQYF. For the CDR3, the DNA is TGCAGCGTCCCGGGACAGGGGGCCTACGAGCAGTACTTC.

The sample holds one count of this clone. The CDR3, as DNA: TGTGCCAGCAGCTTAGCGAATTCAGATACGCAGTATTTT. It encodes CASSLANSDTQYF. This chain joins TRBV7-9 and TRBJ2-3; D unclear. V was shortened by 0 bases and J by 4 bases, with 5 bases between the two germline ends. CDR1 is SEHNR, CDR2 FQNEAQ, per germline (reference sequence). CDR3 length: 13 amino acids.

This sequence joins TRBV29-1 and TRBJ2-7, with 7 bases lining up with TRBD1. The CDR3 loop spans 12 amino acids. The V gene's germline CDR1 is SQVTM and CDR2 ANQGSEA. The junction had 6 bases not matched to a gene; V was cut back by 6 bases and J by 4 bases. The CDR3 DNA follows: TGCAGCGTAATGACAGGGTGGTACGAGCAGTACTTC. Protein product: CSVMTGWYEQYF.

V and J are TRBV29-1 and TRBJ2-1; 9 nucleotides line up with TRBD1. This CDR3 comprises 18 residues. From germline, CDR1 is SQVTM and CDR2 ANQGSEA. Losses at the gene ends were 0 bases for V and 6 bases for J; bases not matched to a gene: 15. CDR3 loop: CSVEDPISGTGKGNEQFF. DNA of the CDR3: TGCAGCGTTGAAGATCCCATTTCCGGGACAGGGAAGGGCAATGAGCAGTTCTTC.

This chain links TRBV27 with TRBJ2-1; D call uncertain. Germline lookup yields CDR1 MNHEY and CDR2 SMNVEV (reference sequence). The CDR3 contains 15 residues. V gave up 6 bases and J gave up 0 bases, with 12 bases separating them. CDR3 protein: CASRPAGLSYNEQFF. In DNA form, the CDR3 reads TGTGCCAGCAGACCTGCAGGCCTCTCCTACAATGAGCAGTTCTTC.

As DNA, the CDR3 is TGTGCCAGCAGCCCAAGTGTTAGCGCCGGGGAGCTGTTTTTT. As protein: CASSPSVSAGELFF. The genes are TRBV9 and TRBJ2-2; maybe TRBD2 (5 bases). CDR3 length equals 14 residues. In germline, CDR1 is SGDLS, CDR2 YYNGEE. V gave up 4 bases and J gave up 6 bases, with 13 bases separating them.

This CDR3 reads CAWSEQSLEQYF. DNA of the CDR3: TGTGCCTGGAGTGAACAGTCCTTAGAGCAGTACTTC. The chain uses TRBV30 and TRBJ2-7; D gene ambiguous. Trimming took off 1 base at V and 7 bases at J, with 11 bases between the two ends. The germline CDR1 and CDR2 sequences are GTSNPN and SVGIG (reference sequence). This CDR3 contains 12 residues.

V is TRBV29-1 and J is TRBJ1-1; D is undetermined. Deletions cut 4 bases from V and 3 bases from J, with 12 bases between. The germline CDR1 and CDR2 sequences are SQVTM and ANQGSEA. The CDR3 totals 13 residues. The CDR3 region is CSVVGPRDTEAFF. The CDR3 nucleotides are TGCAGCGTTGTAGGGCCTAGGGACACTGAAGCTTTCTTT.

This clone was picked up one time. The J gene is TRBJ1-2, the V gene TRBV2; D call uncertain. Germline loops: CDR1 SNHLY, CDR2 FYNNEI. Deletions cut 7 bases from V and 4 bases from J, with 13 bases between. The CDR3 has 13 amino acids. In DNA, the CDR3 is TGTGCCAGCATGGACCCTTCTGGCTATGGCTACACCTTC. Protein: CASMDPSGYGYTF.

The chain combines TRBV4-1 with TRBJ2-7; D gene uncertain. Germline CDR1 is MGHRA and CDR2 is YSYEKL. Trimming removed 0 bases from V and 7 bases from J, with 13 bases in between. CDR3 length equals 14 residues. CDR3 sequence: CASSQERINAEQYF. Written as DNA, the CDR3 is TGCGCCAGCAGCCAAGAACGGATAAATGCTGAGCAGTACTTC.

The J gene is TRBJ1-2, the V gene TRBV29-1; D is perhaps TRBD1 (6 bases). V lost 6 bases and J lost 2, with 13 bases in between. This CDR3 is 13 amino acids long. Germline CDR1 SQVTM, CDR2 ANQGSEA. The CDR3 DNA sequence: TGCAGCGTCCCCCGGACAGACAACTATGGCTACACCTTC. Its protein is CSVPRTDNYGYTF.

The genes are TRBV14 and TRBJ2-4; D call uncertain. Trimming left V 1 base short and J 8 bases short, with 3 bases between. The CDR3 extends over 11 amino acids. The germline V gene encodes CDR1 SGHDN and CDR2 FVKESK. This chain's CDR3 is CASSQGDIQYF. The CDR3 region has the DNA TGTGCCAGCAGCCAAGGAGACATTCAGTACTTC.

The chain recombines TRBV4-1 with TRBJ2-1, with D tentatively TRBD2 (5 bases). Germline values: CDR1 MGHRA, CDR2 YSYEKL. Trimming pared 2 bases from V and 9 bases from J, leaving 14 bases between. The CDR3 sequence is 14 residues long. CDR3 DNA sequence: TGCGCCAGCAGCCAAAGGACGGGGTGGTCTGAGCAGTTCTTC. Protein: CASSQRTGWSEQFF.

The gene calls are TRBV30 and TRBJ1-1, with 9 bases matching TRBD1. V shed 1 base and J 6 bases; nucleotides not matched to a gene: 3. Germline assignment: CDR1 GTSNPN and CDR2 SVGIG (reference sequence). The CDR3 spans 13 residues. CDR3 loop: CAWSGDRGAEAFF. In nucleotides, the CDR3 is TGTGCCTGGAGTGGCGACAGGGGGGCTGAAGCTTTCTTT.

The chain joins TRBV30 to TRBJ2-3; 8 positions agree with TRBD1. In germline, CDR1 is GTSNPN, CDR2 SVGIG (reference sequence). CDR3 length: 15 amino acids. Trimming removed 0 bases from V and 6 bases from J; junction bases left unmatched: 8. The CDR3 DNA is TGTGCCTGGAGTGTAATCGGTCAGGGGGCGGATACGCAGTATTTT. It is translated as CAWSVIGQGADTQYF.

The gene calls are TRBV9 and TRBJ2-3; 7 positions match TRBD2. Germline V CDR1 and CDR2: SGDLS, YYNGEE. Trimming took 3 bases from V and 2 from J; bases not matched to a gene: 9. The CDR3 is made up of 16 amino acids. CDR3 residues: CASSASSGVTTDTQYF. Here the CDR3 DNA reads TGTGCCAGCAGCGCATCTAGCGGAGTAACCACAGATACGCAGTATTTT. The full variable domain, its missing parts supplied by reference TRBV9 and TRBJ2-3, is DSGVTQTPKHLITATGQRVTLRCSPRSGDLSVYWYQQSLDQGLQFLIQYYNGEERAKGNILERFSAQQFPDLHSELNLSSLELGDSALYFCASSASSGVTTDTQYFGPGTRLTVL.

The genes are TRBV11-2 and TRBJ2-7; 11 bases align to TRBD2. Per the germline V gene, CDR1 is SGHAT and CDR2 is FQNNGV. This CDR3 comprises 17 residues. V lost 4 bases and J lost 3; bases outside the gene matches: 11. This chain's CDR3 is CASSYRLAGTSDYEQYF. In DNA form, the CDR3 reads TGTGCCAGCAGCTATAGACTAGCGGGGACCTCCGACTACGAGCAGTACTTC. The variable domain in full, completed from reference TRBV11-2 and TRBJ2-7, reads EAGVAQSPRYKIIEKRQSVAFWCNPISGHATLYWYQQILGQGPKLLIQFQNNGVVDDSQLPKDRFSAERLKGVDSTLKIQPAKLEDSAVYLCASSYRLAGTSDYEQYFGPGTRLTVT.

V gene TRBV15 combines with J gene TRBJ1-6; 9 nucleotides agree with TRBD1. CDR1 LNHNV and CDR2 YYDKDF come from the germline V gene (reference sequence). J lost 8 bases, V lost 3 bases, and 2 bases had no gene match. The CDR3 contains 14 residues. CDR3 nucleotides: TGTGCCACCAGCAGTTGGGACAGGGATTCACCCCTCCACTTT. It encodes CATSSWDRDSPLHF.

The chain employs TRBV4-1 and TRBJ1-2; D is unresolved. V was shortened by 5 bases and J by 0 bases, with 7 bases between the two germline ends. The CDR3 length is 13 residues. The germline V gene encodes CDR1 MGHRA and CDR2 YSYEKL. The CDR3 sequence: CASSWGSNYGYTF. The CDR3 DNA reads as TGCGCCAGCAGCTGGGGATCTAACTATGGCTACACCTTC.

The chain couples TRBV27 to TRBJ2-1; TRBD2 matches 11 bases. Germline values: CDR1 MNHEY, CDR2 SMNVEV (reference sequence). The CDR3 has 16 amino acids. V was pared by 2 bases and J by 4 bases, with 4 bases of the junction left unmatched. CDR3 DNA sequence: TGTGCCAGCAGTTTACTTAGCGGGGGGGCGTACAATGAGCAGTTCTTC. This translates into CASSLLSGGAYNEQFF.

The genes are TRBV29-1 and TRBJ2-7, with TRBD2 identical over 10 bases. The CDR3 consists of 14 residues. J was trimmed by 0 bases and V by 6 bases; bases with no gene match: 5. CDR1 is SQVTM and CDR2 is ANQGSEA in the germline V gene. The chain's CDR3 is CSVSGTSDSYEQYF. The DNA for the CDR3 is TGCAGCGTCTCCGGGACTAGCGACTCCTACGAGCAGTACTTC.

This clone has more than one count but fewer than ten. The chain is built from TRBV14 and TRBJ1-1, with a weak D call TRBD1 (5 bases). There are 13 residues in the CDR3. Germline CDR1 SGHDN, CDR2 FVKESK. The germline V and J ends were trimmed by 3 bases and 8 bases, with 13 bases remaining between them. The CDR3 DNA sequence: TGTGCCAGCAGCCAGGAACCTGGGGCAGAAGCTTTCTTT. Translated, it gives CASSQEPGAEAFF.

The J gene is TRBJ1-5, the V gene TRBV4-2; perhaps TRBD1 as D (5 bases). V dropped 0 bases and J dropped 6 bases, with 12 bases sitting between them. This CDR3 spans 15 amino acids. CDR1 LGHNA and CDR2 YNFKEQ come from the germline V gene. The CDR3 loop is CASSQDQGSAQPQHF. CDR3 DNA sequence: TGTGCCAGCAGCCAAGACCAGGGATCGGCTCAGCCCCAGCATTTT.

This clone was observed a handful of times. The chain is built from TRBV28 and TRBJ1-5; 8 positions match TRBD1. CDR3 length: 14 residues. After removal of 6 bases from V and 6 bases from J, the junction contained 7 bases not matched to a gene. Germline V gives CDR1 MDHEN, CDR2 SYDVKM. This CDR3 is CASSQDRESQPQHF. DNA for the CDR3: TGTGCCAGCAGCCAGGACAGGGAAAGTCAGCCCCAGCATTTT. The whole variable domain, remainder taken from reference TRBV28 and TRBJ1-5, is DVKVTQSSRYLVKRTGEKVFLECVQDMDHENMFWYRQDPGLGLRLIYFSYDVKMKEKGDIPEGYSVSREKKERFSLILESASTNQTSMYLCASSQDRESQPQHFGDGTRLSIL.

The chain recombines TRBV7-6 with TRBJ1-2; tentative D call: TRBD1 (6 bases). The CDR3 runs 14 residues. The V gene lost 4 bases and the J gene lost 3 bases, with 12 bases spanning the gap. Germline V gene lookup returns CDR1 SGHVS and CDR2 FNYEAQ. In nucleotides, the CDR3 is TGTGCCAGCAGCTCAGGGGTTCGGGACTATGGCTACACCTTC. It specifies CASSSGVRDYGYTF.